This TCR beta chain derives from a study of T-cell reconstitution after alpha-beta-depleted transplantation in children (dated by TCRdb to 2016 to 2017). Study-wide context: The study quantitatively tracked T-cell immune reconstitution after TCRalphabeta/CD19-depleted allogeneic hematopoietic cell transplantation in children using TCR repertoire profiling.

For CDR1 and CDR2, the germline V gene lists SGDLS and YYNGEE. Taken from cysteine to phenylalanine, the CDR3 has 14 residues. Just the 42-base CDR3 DNA is kept, in frame starting at base 1. V is clipped by 0 bases and J by 4 bases, and the sequence between their germline boundaries is 10 bases long. This clonotype was seen many times. The antigen it binds to is not known. No much larger clone is present one base from it, and per-base qualities are unavailable. Library method: PCR. Sequencer: Illumina HiSeq 2500. To normalize quantification of the TCRbeta repertoire, the TCR libraries were built with molecular barcoding that relied on unique molecular identifiers. Through fastp at Q25 and MiXCR, TCRdb rebuilt clones from the public reads, retaining in-frame beta chains. Entries are consolidated by CDR3 protein sequence, retaining the most common genes and DNA. The sample table contains over 200,000 distinct CDR3 sequences; only one count was recorded for about a tenth of them. The ten largest make up approximately 6.6% of the sample.

Recombination connected TRBV9 to TRBJ2-5, with the D gene call left open. The material sequenced was PBMCs from the stem cell graft donor, taken from the stem cell graft. This TCR came from a human donor who donated a stem cell graft to a child with acute lymphoblastic leukemia. The nucleotide sequence reads as follows: TGTGCCAGCAGCGTAGACCCAAAGGGAGAGACCCAGTACTTC. Translated, it reads CASSVDPKGETQYF. The full variable domain, completed from the reference TRBV9 and TRBJ2-5 proteins outside the CDR3, reads DSGVTQTPKHLITATGQRVTLRCSPRSGDLSVYWYQQSLDQGLQFLIQYYNGEERAKGNILERFSAQQFPDLHSELNLSSLELGDSALYFCASSVDPKGETQYFGPGTRLLVL.